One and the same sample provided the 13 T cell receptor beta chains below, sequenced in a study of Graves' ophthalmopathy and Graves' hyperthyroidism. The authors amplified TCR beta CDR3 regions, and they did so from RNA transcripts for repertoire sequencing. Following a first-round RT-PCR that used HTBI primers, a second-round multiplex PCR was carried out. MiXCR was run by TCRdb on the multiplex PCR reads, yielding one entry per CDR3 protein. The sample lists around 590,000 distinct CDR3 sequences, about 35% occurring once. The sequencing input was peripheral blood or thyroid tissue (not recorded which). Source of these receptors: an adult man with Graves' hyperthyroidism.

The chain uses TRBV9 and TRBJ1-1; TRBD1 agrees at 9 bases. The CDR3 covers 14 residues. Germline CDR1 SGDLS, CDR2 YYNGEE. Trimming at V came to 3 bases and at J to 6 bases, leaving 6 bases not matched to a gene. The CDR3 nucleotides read TGTGCCAGCAGCGCCAGACAGGGGGTTGCTGAAGCTTTCTTT. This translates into CASSARQGVAEAFF.

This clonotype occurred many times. CDR3 sequence: CASSLADSEKLFF. CDR3 sequence (DNA): TGTGCCAGCAGCTTGGCGGACAGTGAAAAACTGTTTTTT. The chain carries TRBV5-4 and TRBJ1-4; TRBD1 is a possible D gene (6 bases). The V end was cut by 0 bases, the J end by 7 bases, with 7 bases between. Germline CDR1 and CDR2: SGHNT and YYREEE (reference sequence). The CDR3 covers 13 residues.

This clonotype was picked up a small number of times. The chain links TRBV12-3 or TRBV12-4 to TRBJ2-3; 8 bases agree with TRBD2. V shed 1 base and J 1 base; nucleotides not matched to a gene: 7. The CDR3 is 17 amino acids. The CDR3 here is CASSLVGLLAGTDTQYF. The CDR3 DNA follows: TGTGCCAGCAGTTTAGTGGGGTTACTAGCGGGCACAGATACGCAGTATTTT.

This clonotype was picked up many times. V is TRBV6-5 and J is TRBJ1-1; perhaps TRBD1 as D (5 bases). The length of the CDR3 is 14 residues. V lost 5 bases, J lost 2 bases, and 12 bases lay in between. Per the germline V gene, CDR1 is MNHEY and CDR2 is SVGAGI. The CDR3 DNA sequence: TGTGCCAGCAGTGACGTTGGGGGAAACACTGAAGCTTTCTTT. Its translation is CASSDVGGNTEAFF.

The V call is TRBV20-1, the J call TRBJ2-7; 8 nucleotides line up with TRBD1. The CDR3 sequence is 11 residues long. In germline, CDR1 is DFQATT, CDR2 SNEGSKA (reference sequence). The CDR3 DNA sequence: TGCGGACAGGGTTCCCCCCTCGAGCAGTACTTC. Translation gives CGQGSPLEQYF.

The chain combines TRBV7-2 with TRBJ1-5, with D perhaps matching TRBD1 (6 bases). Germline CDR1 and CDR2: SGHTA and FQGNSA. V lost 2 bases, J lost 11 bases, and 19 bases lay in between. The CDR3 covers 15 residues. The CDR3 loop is CASSLRWGQAETQHF. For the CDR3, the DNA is TGTGCCAGCAGCTTAAGGTGGGGGCAAGCAGAGACCCAGCATTTT.

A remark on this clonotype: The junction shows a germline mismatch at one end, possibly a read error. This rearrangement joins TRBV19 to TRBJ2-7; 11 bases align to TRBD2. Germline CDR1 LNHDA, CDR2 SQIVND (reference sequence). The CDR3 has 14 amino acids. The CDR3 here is CTSSPGLAAYEQYF. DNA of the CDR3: TGTACCAGTAGCCCGGGACTAGCGGCCTACGAGCAGTACTTC.

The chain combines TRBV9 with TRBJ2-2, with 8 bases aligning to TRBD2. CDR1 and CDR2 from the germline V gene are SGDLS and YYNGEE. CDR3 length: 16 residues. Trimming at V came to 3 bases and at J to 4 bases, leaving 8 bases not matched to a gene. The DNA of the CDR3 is TGTGCCAGCAGCGGCTTAGCGGGGATAGGCACCGGGGAGCTGTTTTTT. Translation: CASSGLAGIGTGELFF.

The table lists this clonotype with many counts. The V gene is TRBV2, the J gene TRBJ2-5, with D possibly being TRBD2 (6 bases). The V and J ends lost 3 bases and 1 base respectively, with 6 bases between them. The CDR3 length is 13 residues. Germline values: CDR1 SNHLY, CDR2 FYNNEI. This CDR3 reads CASSDGSQETQYF. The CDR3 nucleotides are TGTGCCAGCAGTGACGGGAGCCAAGAGACCCAGTACTTC.

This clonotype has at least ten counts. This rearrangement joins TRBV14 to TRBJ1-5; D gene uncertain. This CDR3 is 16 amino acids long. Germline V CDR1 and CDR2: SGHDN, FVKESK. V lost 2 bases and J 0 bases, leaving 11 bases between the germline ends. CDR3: CASSQRKTYSNQPQHF. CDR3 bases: TGTGCCAGCAGCCAACGGAAAACCTATAGCAATCAGCCCCAGCATTTT. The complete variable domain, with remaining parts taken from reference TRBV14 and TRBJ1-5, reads EAGVTQFPSHSVIEKGQTVTLRCDPISGHDNLYWYRRVMGKEIKFLLHFVKESKQDESGMPNNRFLAERTGGTYSTLKVQPAELEDSGVYFCASSQRKTYSNQPQHFGDGTRLSIL.

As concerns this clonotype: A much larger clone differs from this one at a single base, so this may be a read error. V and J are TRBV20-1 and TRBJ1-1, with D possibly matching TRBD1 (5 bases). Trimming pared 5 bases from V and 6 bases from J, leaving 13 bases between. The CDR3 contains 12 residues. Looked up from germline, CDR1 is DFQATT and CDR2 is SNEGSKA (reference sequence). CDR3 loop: CSARGSFAEAFF. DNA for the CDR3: TGCAGTGCTCGGGGGTCGTTCGCTGAAGCTTTCTTT.

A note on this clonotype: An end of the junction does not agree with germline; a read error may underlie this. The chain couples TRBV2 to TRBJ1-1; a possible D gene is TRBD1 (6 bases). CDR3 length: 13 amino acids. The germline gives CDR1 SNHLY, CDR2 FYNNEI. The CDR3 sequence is CASREGGITEAFF. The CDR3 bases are TGTGCCAGCAGGGAAGGGGGTATCACTGAAGCTTTCTTT. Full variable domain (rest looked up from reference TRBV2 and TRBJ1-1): EPEVTQTPSHQVTQMGQEVILRCVPISNHLYFYWYRQILGQKVEFLVSFYNNEISEKSEIFDDQFSVERPDGSNFTLKIRSTKLEDSAMYFCASREGGITEAFFGQGTRLTVV.

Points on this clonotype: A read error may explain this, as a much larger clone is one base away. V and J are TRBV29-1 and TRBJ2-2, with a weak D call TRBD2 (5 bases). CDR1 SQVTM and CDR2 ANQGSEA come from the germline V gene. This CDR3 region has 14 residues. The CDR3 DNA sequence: TGCAGCGTTGTAGGCCTCTCGAACACCGGGGAGCCGTTTTTT. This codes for CSVVGLSNTGEPFF.